Presented here are 11 T cell receptor beta chains from one specimen sequenced in a study of blood T cell repertoires in COVID-19. Sequencing used immunoSEQ multiplex PCR; TCRdb keeps in-frame clones, though not all of them. Counted here are roughly 120,000 clones, over 70% occurring once; the ten biggest clones make up about 2.1%. The sequenced sample consisted of peripheral blood. These receptors originate from a man in his 70s with acute or convalescent COVID-19.

This chain joins TRBV6-5 and TRBJ1-1; weak D call: TRBD1 (6 bases). This CDR3 spans 13 amino acids. The germline CDR1 and CDR2 sequences are MNHEY and SVGAGI. Trimming took 6 bases from V and 4 from J, leaving 12 bases between them. CDR3 residues: CASRLTGRTEAFF. The CDR3 nucleotides are TGTGCCAGCAGATTGACAGGTCGCACTGAAGCTTTCTTT.

The chain joins TRBV18 to TRBJ2-5; D may be TRBD2 (6 bases). Germline V gives CDR1 KGHSH, CDR2 LQKENI. This CDR3 is built from 14 residues. Trimming took 6 bases from V and 5 from J, leaving 16 bases between them. This CDR3 is CASSPSAQTETQYF. In DNA form, the CDR3 reads TGTGCCAGCTCCCCTAGCGCACAGACGGAGACCCAGTACTTC.

This chain links TRBV7-2 with TRBJ2-5, with 7 bases aligning to TRBD1. The CDR3 length is 15 residues. Trimming cost V 4 bases and J 2 bases; bases outside gene matches: 7. Germline CDR1 and CDR2: SGHTA and FQGNSA. This CDR3 reads CASSSPGQLQETQYF. CDR3 in DNA: TGTGCCAGCAGCTCACCGGGACAGCTACAAGAGACCCAGTACTTC. Together with reference TRBV7-2 and TRBJ2-5, the CDR3 gives the full variable domain: GAGVSQSPSNKVTEKGKDVELRCDPISGHTALYWYRQSLGQGLEFLIYFQGNSAPDKSGLPSDRFSAERTGGSVSTLTIQRTQQEDSAVYLCASSSPGQLQETQYFGPGTRLLVL.

The chain recombines TRBV19 with TRBJ2-1; 12 positions match TRBD2. The CDR3 totals 18 residues. Germline-derived CDR1 and CDR2 are LNHDA and SQIVND (reference sequence). The ends lost 2 bases at V and 7 bases at J; junction bases unmatched: 12. The CDR3 loop reads CASSIPPRRLAGVNEQFF. CDR3 DNA: TGTGCCAGTAGTATACCCCCCCGGCGACTAGCGGGGGTTAATGAGCAGTTCTTC.

In DNA, the CDR3 is TGTGCCAGCAGCAACCGCGGCCGATCAGGGGGCGACTCCTACGAGCAGTACTTC. It is translated as CASSNRGRSGGDSYEQYF. J is TRBJ2-7 and V is TRBV21-1; TRBD1 is the table's D call, not checked against the DNA. TRBV21-1 is a pseudogene locus. The CDR3 contains 18 residues.

The chain links TRBV14 to TRBJ2-2, with D perhaps matching TRBD2 (5 bases). The length of the CDR3 is 13 residues. V was cut by 3 bases and J by 5 bases, with 7 bases left in between. CDR1 and CDR2 (germline): SGHDN, FVKESK. In DNA form, the CDR3 reads TGTGCCAGCAGCCACCGGAGGACCGGGGAGCTGTTTTTT. Translation gives CASSHRRTGELFF.

The chain carries TRBV6-6 and TRBJ2-4; TRBD2 matches 12 bases. CDR3 length equals 20 residues. J gave up 1 base and V 5 bases, and 15 bases lay outside the gene matches. From germline, CDR1 is MNHNY and CDR2 SVGAGI (reference sequence). DNA for the CDR3: TGTGCCAGCAGTCACCCTAGCGGGGGGGGGTTGAGTCGGGCCAAAAACATTCAGTACTTC. Protein sequence: CASSHPSGGGLSRAKNIQYF.

This clone was observed once. The chain combines TRBV6-5 with TRBJ1-4; tentatively, D is TRBD1 (6 bases). Germline V gene sequence: CDR1 MNHEY, CDR2 SVGAGI. The CDR3 contains 14 residues. Trimming removed 5 bases from V and 3 bases from J, with 10 bases in between. The CDR3 region has the DNA TGTGCCAGCAGTCCACAGGGACCTAATGAAAAACTGTTTTTT. It specifies CASSPQGPNEKLFF.

This clone was detected once. V and J are TRBV5-1 and TRBJ1-6, with D possibly being TRBD1 (6 bases). There are 14 residues in the CDR3. Looked up from germline, CDR1 is SGHRS and CDR2 is YFSETQ. V was pared by 0 bases and J by 7 bases, with 8 bases between. The CDR3 protein is CASSLGQENSPLHF. For the CDR3, the DNA is TGCGCCAGCAGCTTGGGACAGGAGAATTCACCCCTCCACTTT.

V usage is TRBV19 and J usage is TRBJ2-2; 8 positions match TRBD1. The CDR3 has 15 amino acids. The J segment lost 5 bases and the V segment lost 5 bases, leaving 7 bases of the junction unmatched. CDR1 is LNHDA and CDR2 is SQIVND in the germline V gene (reference sequence). CDR3 bases: TGTGCCAGTAGTTGGACAGGGTTAGGAACCGGGGAGCTGTTTTTT. Translating it yields CASSWTGLGTGELFF.

This chain links TRBV7-2 with TRBJ1-1, with 7 bases matching TRBD1. The CDR3 runs to 14 residues. Germline V gene sequence: CDR1 SGHTA, CDR2 FQGNSA. J gave up 4 bases and V 1 base, and 3 bases lay outside the gene matches. CDR3 DNA: TGTGCCAGCAGCTTAGATCCAGGGGGCACTGAAGCTTTCTTT. Amino acids: CASSLDPGGTEAFF.